The 22 T cell receptor beta chains presented below share a single source sample, sequenced in a study of blood T cells in healthy people across ages. A second PCR, run for about 7 to 11 cycles, used a sample-barcoded 5' primer plus a J-beta primer mix. TCRdb reprocessed the 5' RACE reads with MiXCR, giving one entry per CDR3 protein. This sample yields hundreds of thousands of distinct CDR3 sequences, of which 24% are seen a single time; 8.7% belongs to the top ten. The same specimen was also included in a second study, on T cells of mothers and their children.

The sequenced sample consisted of blood. The receptors stem from a boy aged 5-17 years in good health.

This clonotype was seen at least ten times. V gene TRBV7-2 combines with J gene TRBJ1-1; D not certain. Germline V lookup: CDR1 SGHTA, CDR2 FQGNSA. The germline V and J ends were trimmed by 3 bases and 2 bases, with 10 bases remaining between them. The CDR3 has 14 residues. CDR3 sequence (DNA): TGTGCCAGCAGCTTGTTTAGGCAAAACACTGAAGCTTTCTTT. This sequence encodes CASSLFRQNTEAFF.

This clonotype was detected only a few times. V is TRBV6-5 and J is TRBJ2-4, with D tentatively TRBD2 (5 bases). In germline, CDR1 is MNHEY, CDR2 SVGAGI. CDR3 length equals 15 residues. The V end lost 0 bases, the J end lost 8 bases, and 14 bases lay between the germline ends. The CDR3 nucleotides are TGTGCCAGCAGTTACTCGAAGCGGCCCCGGGACATTCAGTACTTC. Residues: CASSYSKRPRDIQYF.

This clonotype has just a few counts. This sequence joins TRBV6-5 and TRBJ1-1, with D possibly matching TRBD1 (6 bases). CDR1 is MNHEY, CDR2 SVGAGI, per germline. V lost 0 bases and J lost 3, with 14 bases in between. This CDR3 has 16 residues. CDR3 in amino acids: CASSYSRGRRDTEAFF. For the CDR3, the DNA is TGTGCCAGCAGTTACTCCAGGGGACGAAGAGACACTGAAGCTTTCTTT.

This clonotype was seen ten or more times. The chain couples TRBV5-6 to TRBJ1-4, with D possibly matching TRBD1 (5 bases). Trimming took off 5 bases at V and 8 bases at J, with 25 bases between the two ends. CDR3 size: 17 residues. From germline, CDR1 is SGHDT and CDR2 YYEEEE. The CDR3 region has the DNA TGTGCCAGCAGTCTTCCGGGAACCAACGGGGGAGTGGAAAAACTGTTTTTT. Its protein product is CASSLPGTNGGVEKLFF.

This chain links TRBV27 with TRBJ2-3; D is ambiguous. V was shortened by 4 bases and J by 2 bases, with 13 bases between the two germline ends. The germline V gene encodes CDR1 MNHEY and CDR2 SMNVEV (reference sequence). The length of the CDR3 is 15 residues. The CDR3 protein is CASSSSTAYTDTQYF. The CDR3 nucleotides are TGTGCCAGCAGTTCTAGTACGGCATACACAGATACGCAGTATTTT.

The J gene is TRBJ1-6, the V gene TRBV10-3, with 9 bases that match TRBD1. Germline CDR1 is ENHRY and CDR2 is SYGVKD. The CDR3 contains 16 residues. The ends lost 4 bases at V and 6 bases at J; junction bases unmatched: 7. CDR3 DNA sequence: TGTGCCATCAGTGGAACAGGGGGCGCCTTTAATTCACCCCTCCACTTT. Its translation: CAISGTGGAFNSPLHF.

This rearrangement joins TRBV28 to TRBJ1-2; 7 positions match TRBD1. The CDR3 runs to 13 residues. The J segment lost 4 bases and the V segment lost 4 bases, leaving 3 bases of the junction unmatched. Germline assignment: CDR1 MDHEN and CDR2 SYDVKM. CDR3 DNA: TGTGCCAGCAGTTCAGGACAGGCCTATGGCTACACCTTC. Residues: CASSSGQAYGYTF.

The V gene is TRBV30, the J gene TRBJ2-2; TRBD1 or TRBD2 may be the D gene (5 bases each). The CDR3 spans 16 residues. V lost 3 bases and J lost 6, with 20 bases in between. Germline CDR1 and CDR2: GTSNPN and SVGIG (reference sequence). The CDR3, as DNA: TGTGCCTGGAGCGGGACGTTAGCCTATGGGGCCGGGGAGCTGTTTTTT. Translation: CAWSGTLAYGAGELFF.

Here the CDR3 DNA reads TGTGCCAGCAGTGGGGGACTAGCTGACTTCGAGACCCAGTACTTC. Its translation: CASSGGLADFETQYF. The chain joins TRBV12-3 or TRBV12-4 to TRBJ2-5, with TRBD2 matching over 9 bases. V was clipped by 5 bases and J by 5 bases; unmatched bases: 9. The CDR3 is 15 amino acids.

This clonotype was observed a few times. The chain couples TRBV27 to TRBJ2-3; 7 bases match TRBD2. V gave up 6 bases and J gave up 4 bases; unmatched junction bases: 7. CDR1 and CDR2 from the germline V gene are MNHEY and SMNVEV (reference sequence). The CDR3 spans 14 residues. The CDR3 DNA sequence: TGTGCCAGCAGCTATCTAGCGGCGCCAGATACGCAGTATTTT. It encodes CASSYLAAPDTQYF.

In this sample, this clonotype turned up a few times. At one end the junction does not follow the germline gene, possibly because of a read error. V usage is TRBV6-2 or TRBV6-3 and J usage is TRBJ2-7, with D maybe TRBD1 (5 bases). This CDR3 region has 14 residues. Germline loops: CDR1 MNHEY, CDR2 SVGEGT. CDR3 region: CASSPDSYSYEQYF. The CDR3 nucleotides are TGCGCCAGCAGTCCCGACAGCTACTCCTACGAGCAGTACTTC.

This clonotype was detected only a few times. The V gene is TRBV4-3, the J gene TRBJ2-5; tentative D call: TRBD2 (7 bases). The CDR3 has 16 amino acids. V was pared by 0 bases and J by 5 bases, with 16 bases between. The germline gives CDR1 LGHNA, CDR2 YSLEER. CDR3 residues: CASSQEGRGLSETQYF. The CDR3 nucleotides are TGCGCCAGCAGCCAAGAAGGGCGGGGGCTCTCGGAGACCCAGTACTTC.

The V gene is TRBV13, the J gene TRBJ2-5, with D perhaps matching TRBD2 (5 bases). Per the germline V gene, CDR1 is PRHDT and CDR2 is FYEKMQ (reference sequence). The CDR3 runs to 12 residues. Between the trimmed V and J ends, which lost 5 bases and 7 bases, there was a span of 11 bases. The CDR3 spells CASSPGRGTQYF. The CDR3 DNA sequence: TGTGCCAGCAGCCCTGGTCGGGGGACCCAGTACTTC.

This clonotype has a count of ten or more. V is TRBV13 and J is TRBJ2-7; D gene uncertain. CDR3 length: 16 amino acids. Trimming took off 1 base at V and 3 bases at J, with 16 bases between the two ends. Germline assignment: CDR1 PRHDT and CDR2 FYEKMQ (reference sequence). The CDR3 sequence is CASSLDASPVNYEQYF. The CDR3 DNA reads TGTGCCAGCAGCTTAGACGCCAGTCCGGTTAACTACGAGCAGTACTTC. The full variable domain, rest sourced from reference TRBV13 and TRBJ2-7, is AAGVIQSPRHLIKEKRETATLKCYPIPRHDTVYWYQQGPGQDPQFLISFYEKMQSDKGSIPDRFSAQQFSDYHSELNMSSLELGDSALYFCASSLDASPVNYEQYFGPGTRLTVT.

This clonotype showed up just a few times. The chain uses TRBV5-1 and TRBJ2-2, with D perhaps TRBD2 (5 bases). V gave up 5 bases and J gave up 4 bases, with 15 bases separating them. The length of the CDR3 is 15 residues. Germline assignment: CDR1 SGHRS and CDR2 YFSETQ. The CDR3 is CASRQPGTPTGELFF. The CDR3 region has the DNA TGCGCCAGCAGACAACCGGGAACACCCACCGGGGAGCTGTTTTTT. Full variable domain (remainder filled in from reference TRBV5-1 and TRBJ2-2): KAGVTQTPRYLIKTRGQQVTLSCSPISGHRSVSWYQQTPGQGLQFLFEYFSETQRNKGNFPGRFSGRQFSNSRSEMNVSTLELGDSALYLCASRQPGTPTGELFFGEGSRLTVL.

The chain combines TRBV20-1 with TRBJ2-4; a weak D match, TRBD1 (6 bases). CDR3 length: 13 residues. Germline CDR1 reads DFQATT; CDR2 reads SNEGSKA (reference sequence). Between the trimmed V and J ends, which lost 3 bases and 5 bases, there was a span of 11 bases. The CDR3 protein is CSASGDTENIQYF. CDR3 DNA sequence: TGCAGTGCTAGTGGGGACACCGAAAACATTCAGTACTTC.

V is TRBV20-1 and J is TRBJ2-2; no definite D call. The CDR3 is made up of 16 amino acids. Germline V gene sequence: CDR1 DFQATT, CDR2 SNEGSKA (reference sequence). With 2 bases removed from V and 3 bases from J, the gap between germline ends came to 16 bases. CDR3 nucleotides: TGCAGTGCTAGATCCCGACTCAAGATTGACACCGGGGAGCTGTTTTTT. Protein sequence: CSARSRLKIDTGELFF.

In this sample, this clonotype turned up a few times. Relative to the germline gene, one junction end is altered; a read error may explain this. This chain connects TRBV29-1 to TRBJ1-2, with 7 bases that match TRBD1. There are 12 residues in the CDR3. Germline loops: CDR1 SQVTM, CDR2 ANQGSEA. The CDR3 nucleotides are TGCAGCGTTGAGGGGACAGACTATGGCTGCACCTTC. This sequence encodes CSVEGTDYGCTF.

V usage is TRBV30 and J usage is TRBJ1-1; D not resolved. V gave up 4 bases and J gave up 0 bases, with 12 bases separating them. Per germline, CDR1 GTSNPN and CDR2 SVGIG (reference sequence). CDR3 size: 14 residues. This CDR3 is CAWTQSYLNTEAFF. In DNA form, the CDR3 reads TGTGCCTGGACCCAGTCTTACCTGAACACTGAAGCTTTCTTT.

This clonotype was observed a handful of times. V usage is TRBV7-8 and J usage is TRBJ2-5, with 9 nucleotides matching TRBD1. The junction had 10 bases not matched to a gene; V was cut back by 3 bases and J by 11 bases. Germline CDR1 and CDR2: SGHVS and FQNEAQ. CDR3 length: 14 amino acids. CDR3 DNA: TGTGCCAGCAGCTTCCGGGACAGGGCGAATGAGCAGTACTTC. This translates into CASSFRDRANEQYF.

The genes are TRBV30 and TRBJ1-1; D is unclear. CDR1 and CDR2 from the germline V gene are GTSNPN and SVGIG (reference sequence). The CDR3 extends over 12 amino acids. V lost 0 bases to trimming and J lost 9 bases, with 11 bases between them. The CDR3 protein is CAWSVKASKAFF. The DNA of the CDR3 is TGTGCCTGGAGTGTAAAAGCCTCGAAAGCTTTCTTT.

The V call is TRBV28, the J call TRBJ2-6; D remains unclear. The CDR3 has 15 amino acids. With 4 bases removed from V and 1 base from J, the gap between germline ends came to 8 bases. Germline CDR1 is MDHEN and CDR2 is SYDVKM. DNA of the CDR3: TGTGCCAGCAGTTCTCCGGCTTCTGGGGCCAACGTCCTGACTTTC. It specifies CASSSPASGANVLTF.